Detailed here is one T cell receptor beta chain. The data were taken from a study of CD8+CD57+ T cells in acquired aplastic anemia. For the study at large: DNA per sorted CD4+ or CD8+ sample ranged about 0.17 to 27.4 ug, averaging 3.2 ug.

Patients included in sequencing had previously demonstrated CD8+CD57+ cell expansion by flow cytometry. The TCR beta profiling, which covered VDJ combination and CDR3 sequence, was carried out using genomic DNA as the template. TCRdb redid the calling of the reads with MiXCR, one entry per CDR3 protein. This table holds 250,000 or so distinct CDR3 sequences, around half found once. CDR3 length equals 12 residues. The V and J ends lost 5 bases and 8 bases respectively, with 15 bases between them. Germline-derived CDR1 and CDR2 are SQVTM and ANQGSEA. Sequences were obtained from sorted CD4+, CD8+, or CD8+CD57+ T cells (not recorded which) from PBMCs. V gene TRBV29-1 combines with J gene TRBJ1-2; tentative D call: TRBD1 (5 bases). The clonotype comes from a human donor with aplastic anemia. The CDR3 loop reads CSVLSERGGYTF. The CDR3 DNA follows: TGCAGCGTTCTCTCAGAGAGGGGAGGCTACACCTTC.